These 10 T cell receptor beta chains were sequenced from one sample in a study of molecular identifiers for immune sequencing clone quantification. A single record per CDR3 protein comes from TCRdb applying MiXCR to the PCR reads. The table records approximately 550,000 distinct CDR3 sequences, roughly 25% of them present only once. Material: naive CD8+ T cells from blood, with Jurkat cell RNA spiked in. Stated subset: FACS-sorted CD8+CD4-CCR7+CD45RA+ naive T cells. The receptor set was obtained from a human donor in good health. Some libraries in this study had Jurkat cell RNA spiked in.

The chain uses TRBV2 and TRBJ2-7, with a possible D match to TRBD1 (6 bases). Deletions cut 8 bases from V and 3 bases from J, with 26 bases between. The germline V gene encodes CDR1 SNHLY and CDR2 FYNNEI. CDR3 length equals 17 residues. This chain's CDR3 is CASGPPTGGGAGYEQYF. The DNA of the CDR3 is TGTGCCAGCGGCCCCCCCACCGGTGGGGGCGCAGGCTACGAGCAGTACTTC.

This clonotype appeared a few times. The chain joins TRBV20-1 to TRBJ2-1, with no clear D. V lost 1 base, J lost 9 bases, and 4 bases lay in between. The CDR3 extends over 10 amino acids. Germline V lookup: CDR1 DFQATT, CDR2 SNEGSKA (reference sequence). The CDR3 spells CSARGREQFF. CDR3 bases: TGCAGTGCTAGAGGCCGTGAGCAGTTCTTC.

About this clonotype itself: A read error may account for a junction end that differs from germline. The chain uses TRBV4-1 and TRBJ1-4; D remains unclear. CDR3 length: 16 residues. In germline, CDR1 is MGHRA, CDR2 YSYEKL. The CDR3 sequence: CASRQDWRRLSEKLIF. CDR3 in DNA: TGCGCCAGCAGACAAGATTGGAGGAGGCTAAGTGAAAAACTGATTTTT.

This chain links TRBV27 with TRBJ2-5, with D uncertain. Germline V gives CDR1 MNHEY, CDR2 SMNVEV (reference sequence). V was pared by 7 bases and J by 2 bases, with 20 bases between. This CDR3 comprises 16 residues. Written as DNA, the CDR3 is TGTGCCAGCAATACCGGCTTAGGTCACCCTCAAGAGACCCAGTACTTC. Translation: CASNTGLGHPQETQYF.

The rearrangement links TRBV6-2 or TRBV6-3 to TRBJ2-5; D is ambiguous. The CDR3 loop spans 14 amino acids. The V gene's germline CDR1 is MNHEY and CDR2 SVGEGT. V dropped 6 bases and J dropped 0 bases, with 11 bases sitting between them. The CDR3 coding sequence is TGTGCCAGCAGCTCAGTATACTACCAAGAGACCCAGTACTTC. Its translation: CASSSVYYQETQYF.

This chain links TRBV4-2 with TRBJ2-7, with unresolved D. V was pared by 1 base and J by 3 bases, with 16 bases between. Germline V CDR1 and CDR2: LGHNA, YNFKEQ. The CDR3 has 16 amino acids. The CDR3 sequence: CASSQVWGPDFYEQYF. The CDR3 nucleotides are TGTGCCAGCAGCCAAGTTTGGGGTCCCGATTTCTACGAGCAGTACTTC.

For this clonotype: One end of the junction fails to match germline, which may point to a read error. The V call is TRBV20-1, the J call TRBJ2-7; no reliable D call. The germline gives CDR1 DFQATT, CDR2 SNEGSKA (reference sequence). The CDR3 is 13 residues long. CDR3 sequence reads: CSARPDNSYEQSF. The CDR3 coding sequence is TGCAGTGCTAGACCCGACAACTCCTACGAGCAGTCCTTC.

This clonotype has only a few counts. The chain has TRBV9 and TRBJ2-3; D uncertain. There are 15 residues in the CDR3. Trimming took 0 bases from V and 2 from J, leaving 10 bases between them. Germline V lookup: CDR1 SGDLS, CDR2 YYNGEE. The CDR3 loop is CASSVDWAATDTQYF. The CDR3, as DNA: TGTGCCAGCAGCGTAGACTGGGCGGCCACAGATACGCAGTATTTT. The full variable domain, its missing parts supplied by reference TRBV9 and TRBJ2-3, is DSGVTQTPKHLITATGQRVTLRCSPRSGDLSVYWYQQSLDQGLQFLIQYYNGEERAKGNILERFSAQQFPDLHSELNLSSLELGDSALYFCASSVDWAATDTQYFGPGTRLTVL.

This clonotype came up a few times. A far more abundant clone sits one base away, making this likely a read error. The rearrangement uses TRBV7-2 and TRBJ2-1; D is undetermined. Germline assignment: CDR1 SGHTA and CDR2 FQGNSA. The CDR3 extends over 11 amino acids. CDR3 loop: CASSLGNEQLF. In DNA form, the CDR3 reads TGTGCCAGCAGCTTAGGGAATGAGCAGCTCTTC.

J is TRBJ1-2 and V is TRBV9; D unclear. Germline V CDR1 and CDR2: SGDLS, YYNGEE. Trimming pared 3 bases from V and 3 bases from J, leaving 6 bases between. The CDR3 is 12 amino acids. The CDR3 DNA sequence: TGTGCCAGCAGCGGACTATACTATGGCTACACCTTC. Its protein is CASSGLYYGYTF.